What follows describes a single T cell receptor beta chain. The data were obtained in a study of blood T cell repertoires in COVID-19. Study at large: The United States, Italy and Spain provided the acute and convalescent COVID-19 samples. The cDNA or gDNA used as material had been derived from T cells, B-cell-depleted T cells, or PBMCs.

Original methodology: By means of reference gene primer amplification, nucleated cell counts were estimated. Profiling relied on immunoSEQ multiplex PCR, and the TCRdb table lists in-frame clones only, not all of them. V and J calls and clone size are copied from that table; D and trimming were computed from the DNA. This sample has about 26,000 clones, with almost 90% found just once. The CDR3 spans 16 residues. With 5 bases removed from V and 3 bases from J, the gap between germline ends came to 17 bases. Germline lookup yields CDR1 SGHNT and CDR2 YENEEA. J is TRBJ1-5 and V is TRBV11-3; D gene uncertain. The material sequenced was peripheral blood. The sequence was obtained from a human donor in a cohort sampled during active COVID-19. The CDR3 loop reads CASSPSFSSLNQPQHF. The CDR3 DNA follows: TGTGCCAGCAGCCCTAGCTTCAGCAGTCTCAATCAGCCCCAGCATTTT.